Listed here are 5 T cell receptor beta chains from one sample, sequenced in a study of T cell changes during pregnancy in multiple sclerosis (dated by TCRdb to between 2018 and 2020). To prepare the library, the immunoSEQ multiplex PCR assay was applied. The table comes from immuneACCESS by way of TCRdb, which keeps in-frame sequences with V and J called. Part of the clones is missing from these tables; in studies checked, under half for an unresolved V gene and the rest for unknown reasons. A total of tens of thousands of clones appear in this sample, roughly nine tenths of them only once. The top ten clonotypes cover about 6.3% of the sample. Specimen: CD8+ T cells from peripheral blood mononuclear cells, collected in the second trimester of pregnancy. The receptor source for this set is a female donor with multiple sclerosis, enrolled in a pregnancy study.

The CDR3 DNA reads as TGTGCCAGCAGCTTAAGACAGGGGCTTTCCTACGAGCAGTACTTC. This translates into CASSLRQGLSYEQYF. This sequence joins TRBV7-6 and TRBJ2-7; 8 bases align to TRBD1. V lost 2 bases and J lost 1; bases outside the gene matches: 4. The V gene's germline CDR1 is SGHVS and CDR2 FNYEAQ. The CDR3 covers 15 residues.

The CDR3 nucleotides read TGTGCCAGCAGTTTAGCCGCCGTTGGGGGGAGCTCCTACAATGAGCAGTTCTTC. Amino acid sequence: CASSLAAVGGSSYNEQFF. The gene calls are TRBV27 and TRBJ2-1, with TRBD2 as a possible D gene (6 bases). Trimming took off 2 bases at V and 0 bases at J, with 17 bases between the two ends. CDR3 length: 18 amino acids. From germline, CDR1 is MNHEY and CDR2 SMNVEV (reference sequence).

This clone came up once. The chain recombines TRBV5-8 with TRBJ1-5; 8 bases line up with TRBD1. CDR3 length: 15 amino acids. The germline V gene has CDR1 SGHTS and CDR2 YDEGEE. With V trimmed by 3 bases and J by 3 bases, 5 bases remained unmatched. CDR3 in DNA: TGTGCCAGCAGCTCACAGGGGGATCCCAATCAGCCCCAGCATTTT. It is translated as CASSSQGDPNQPQHF. Together with reference TRBV5-8 and TRBJ1-5, the CDR3 gives the full variable domain: EAGVTQSPTHLIKTRGQQATLRCSPISGHTSVYWYQQALGLGLQFLLWYDEGEERNRGNFPPRFSGRQFPNYSSELNVNALELEDSALYLCASSSQGDPNQPQHFGDGTRLSIL.

This clone was counted once. The V and J genes are TRBV6-1 and TRBJ1-6; tentatively, D is TRBD1 (6 bases). This CDR3 region has 14 residues. V was pared by 6 bases and J by 6 bases, with 12 bases between. The germline gives CDR1 MNHNS, CDR2 SASEGT. The CDR3 region has the DNA TGTGCCAGCAGCGGCCGGGACATTAATTCACCCCTCCACTTT. Residues: CASSGRDINSPLHF.

The chain combines TRBV30 with TRBJ1-4, with no clear D. The ends were cut back, 3 bases at V and 2 bases at J, with 7 bases in the middle. The CDR3 has 13 amino acids. The germline V gene encodes CDR1 GTSNPN and CDR2 SVGIG (reference sequence). The CDR3 nucleotides are TGTGCCTGGAGCACAAAGACTAATGAAAAACTGTTTTTT. It encodes CAWSTKTNEKLFF.